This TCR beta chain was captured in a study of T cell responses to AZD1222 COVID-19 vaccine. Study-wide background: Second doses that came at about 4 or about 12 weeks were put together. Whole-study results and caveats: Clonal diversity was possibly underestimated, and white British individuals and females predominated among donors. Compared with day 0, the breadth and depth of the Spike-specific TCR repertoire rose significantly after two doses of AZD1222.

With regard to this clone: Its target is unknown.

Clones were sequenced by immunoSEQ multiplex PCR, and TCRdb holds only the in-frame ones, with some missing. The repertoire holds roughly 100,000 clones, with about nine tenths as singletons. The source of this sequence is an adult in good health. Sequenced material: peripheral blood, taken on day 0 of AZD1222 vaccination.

The CDR3 region is CASSSQYSGNTIYF. The DNA for the CDR3 is TGTGCCAGCAGCTCACAATACTCTGGAAACACCATATATTTT. The chain links TRBV6-5 to TRBJ1-3; D is ambiguous. There are 14 residues in the CDR3. V shed 6 bases and J shed 0 bases, with 9 bases lying between them. Germline assignment: CDR1 MNHEY and CDR2 SVGAGI.